A single TCR beta chain is shown here with its context. The V gene lost 2 bases and the J gene lost 1 base, with 6 bases spanning the gap. The germline gives CDR1 SGHNT, CDR2 YYREEE (reference sequence). The CDR3 spans 13 residues. Per the original methods: Amplified reference gene primers provided the basis for estimating nucleated cell counts. Generated by immunoSEQ multiplex PCR, the TCRdb table keeps only in-frame clones and is missing some. Clone size and V and J calls were adopted from that table, with D and trimming inferred from the DNA. This table holds roughly 200,000 clones, around four fifths found once. The data originate from a study of blood T cell repertoires in COVID-19. As for the study in general: Spain, Italy and the United States supplied samples that represented acute and convalescent COVID-19. PBMCs, B-cell-depleted T cells, or T cells were the source of the cDNA or gDNA that made up the material.

Specimen: peripheral blood. The source of this sequence is a man aged 40-49 years with acute or convalescent COVID-19. The gene calls are TRBV5-4 and TRBJ1-1; possibly TRBD1 for D (5 bases). The CDR3 DNA reads as TGTGCCAGCAGCTTCACAGGGAACACTGAAGCTTTCTTT. Protein: CASSFTGNTEAFF.